Listed here are 9 T cell receptor beta chains from one sample, sequenced in a study of cytomegalovirus exposure and HLA in healthy donors. The PCR was carried out with 60 Vbeta primers and 13 Jbeta primers. Data came from immunoSEQ multiplex PCR; TCRdb stores just in-frame clones and leaves some out. Here the sample spans 150,000 or so clones, about 72% being singletons. The sample consisted of PBMCs. These receptors were obtained from a human donor in good health.

The chain carries TRBV5-5 and TRBJ1-2, with D unresolved. CDR3 length equals 16 residues. V lost 1 base and J 3 bases, leaving 16 bases between the germline ends. Germline CDR1 and CDR2: SGHKS and YYEKEE (reference sequence). In nucleotides, the CDR3 is TGTGCCAGCAGCTTGAGCGCGGGTGTCCACGACTATGGCTACACCTTC. Its translation: CASSLSAGVHDYGYTF.

The V call is TRBV10-3, the J call TRBJ2-3, with 9 positions matching TRBD1. J lost 3 bases, V lost 2 bases, and 3 bases had no gene match. The CDR3 has 15 residues. The germline V gene encodes CDR1 ENHRY and CDR2 SYGVKD. The CDR3: CAISEGQGRTDTQYF. As DNA, the CDR3 is TGTGCCATCAGTGAGGGACAGGGGCGTACAGATACGCAGTATTTT.

As regards this clone: In this CDR3 the conserved last residue, phenylalanine or tryptophan, is missing, so a read error is likely. This chain uses TRBV5-6 with TRBJ2-4; D is undetermined. The germline CDR1 and CDR2 sequences are SGHDT and YYEEEE. The CDR3 is 15 amino acids. Trimming cost V 0 bases and J 0 bases, with 7 bases left between them. CDR3 protein: CASSLVQLAKNIQYV. CDR3 DNA sequence: TGTGCCAGCAGCTTGGTTCAGCTAGCCAAAAACATTCAGTACGTC.

V usage is TRBV5-1 and J usage is TRBJ2-5; 14 bases align to TRBD2. This CDR3 comprises 14 residues. V lost 8 bases, J lost 2 bases, and 2 bases stayed unmatched. Germline loops: CDR1 SGHRS, CDR2 YFSETQ. The CDR3 DNA is TGCGCCAGTGGACTAGCGGGGGGTCAAGAGACCCAGTACTTC. Amino acids: CASGLAGGQETQYF. Complete variable domain (other parts from reference TRBV5-1 and TRBJ2-5): KAGVTQTPRYLIKTRGQQVTLSCSPISGHRSVSWYQQTPGQGLQFLFEYFSETQRNKGNFPGRFSGRQFSNSRSEMNVSTLELGDSALYLCASGLAGGQETQYFGPGTRLLVL.

This sequence joins TRBV7-3 and TRBJ2-7, with 9 nucleotides matching TRBD2. The DNA matches TRBJ2-1 better at its end, which makes the J call doubtful. The CDR3 is 15 amino acids. CDR1 is SGHTA, CDR2 FQGTGA, per germline. The CDR3 region is CASSLFLAGYNEQFF. CDR3 nucleotides: TGTGCCAGCAGCTTATTTCTAGCGGGGTACAATGAGCAGTTCTTC.

The rearrangement uses TRBV7-8 and TRBJ1-2; tentative D call: TRBD1 (6 bases). The germline V gene encodes CDR1 SGHVS and CDR2 FQNEAQ. This CDR3 has 15 amino acids. V lost 5 bases and J lost 4, with 17 bases in between. CDR3 nucleotides: TGTGCCAGCAGCGACCGGAGACAGGCCTTCTATGGCTACACCTTC. Translation gives CASSDRRQAFYGYTF.

The chain couples TRBV4-1 to TRBJ1-1, with D possibly being TRBD1 (5 bases). This CDR3 has 12 residues. Germline V gives CDR1 MGHRA, CDR2 YSYEKL. V lost 4 bases and J lost 9, with 12 bases in between. The CDR3 nucleotides read TGCGCCAGCAGCCTCGGTCCAGGGAAAGCTTTCTTT. Its protein is CASSLGPGKAFF.

By frequency in the sample, this clone is medium-sized. This chain connects TRBV9 to TRBJ1-2, with 7 bases that match TRBD1. With 4 bases clipped from V and 3 bases from J, the junction kept 12 bases outside the gene matches. CDR3 length equals 16 residues. Germline V CDR1 and CDR2: SGDLS, YYNGEE. The CDR3 region is CASSTSRGPSDYGYTF. The CDR3 DNA sequence: TGTGCCAGCAGCACTAGTAGGGGGCCTTCGGACTATGGCTACACCTTC. The whole variable domain, remainder taken from reference TRBV9 and TRBJ1-2, is DSGVTQTPKHLITATGQRVTLRCSPRSGDLSVYWYQQSLDQGLQFLIQYYNGEERAKGNILERFSAQQFPDLHSELNLSSLELGDSALYFCASSTSRGPSDYGYTFGSGTRLTVV.

This chain joins TRBV2 and TRBJ2-1, with a possible D match to TRBD2 (6 bases). Trimming shortened V by 7 bases and J by 6 bases, and 16 bases separated the two germline ends. Germline assignment: CDR1 SNHLY and CDR2 FYNNEI. CDR3 size: 14 residues. CDR3 loop: CASTVAVVGNEQFF. In DNA, the CDR3 is TGTGCCAGCACCGTAGCGGTGGTGGGCAATGAGCAGTTCTTC.